What follows describes a single T cell receptor (beta chain). The clone's antigen remains unknown. Per-nucleotide qualities are absent, and no much larger clonotype sits a single base away. These data are taken from a study of blood T cell repertoires in COVID-19 (TCRdb year 2020). For the study in its entirety: The collaborator samples originated in the United States, Italy and Spain and spanned the acute and convalescent phases of COVID-19. The prospective study material was composed of cDNA or gDNA derived from T cells, B-cell-depleted T cells, or PBMCs. The dataset comprised deeply sampled blood TCRbeta repertoires from subjects exposed to, actively infected with, or recovered from COVID-19. A freely available public database, intended as a resource for researchers studying the immune response to SARS-CoV-2, is where the repertoires were released. The samples were drawn from two sources: the first 160 participants of the ongoing ImmuneRACE study, and 1,000 to 1,500 subjects contributed by 6 global collaborators. A de-identified subject ID, COVID-19 status, age in years and sex were almost always included in the sample metadata. Where available, HLA class I and class II types were taken from metadata supplied by the sample provider and were not determined by assay-based typing.

Broad study findings and their caveats: Clinical and demographic metadata were provided uncurated, with the amount varying by source and participant.

TCRbeta CDR3 regions were amplified from genomic DNA using the immunoSEQ Assay, a bias-controlled multiplex PCR. The published analysis was carried out like this. The number of nucleated cells in each sample was estimated by amplification of reference gene primers within the assay. To quantify the absolute abundance of each unique TCRbeta CDR3 rearrangement, sequence reads were collapsed and filtered. For each sample, productive Simpson clonality was calculated by taking the square root of Simpson's diversity index across productive rearrangements. TCRdb obtained this table from immuneACCESS and retained in-frame rearrangements with V and J assigned. These tables miss some clones; where compared with another copy, unresolved V genes account for less than half of the shortfall, and the remainder is unexplained. V and J calls plus clone size are reproduced from that table; the DNA served to infer D and trimming. The table for this sample lists 20,000 to 30,000 clones; approximately 77% of them were counted only once. Together, the top ten hold approximately 15% of the sample.

The collaborating institutions used their own protocols to collect whole blood in K2EDTA tubes. For TCRbeta analysis, collaborators shipped samples as frozen whole blood, isolated PBMCs, or DNA extracted from either of those sample types. The sequence derives from a man older than 75 with active or convalescent COVID-19. The sequencing input was peripheral blood.

The sequenced DNA: TGTGCCAGTAGCCAAGGGACTAGCGGAAGCTCCTACAATGAGCAGTTCTTC. The encoded protein is CASSQGTSGSSYNEQFF. The chain couples TRBV19 to TRBJ2-1, and TRBD2 aligns with 11 junction nucleotides. The germline V and J ends show losses of 6 bases and 0 bases respectively, and no gene match explains 7 bases of the junction. CDR1 and CDR2 are read off the germline V gene (reference sequence) as LNHDA and SQIVND. Counted from cysteine to phenylalanine, this CDR3 has 17 amino acids. Only the CDR3 DNA is retained, 51 bases long and in frame from the first base.